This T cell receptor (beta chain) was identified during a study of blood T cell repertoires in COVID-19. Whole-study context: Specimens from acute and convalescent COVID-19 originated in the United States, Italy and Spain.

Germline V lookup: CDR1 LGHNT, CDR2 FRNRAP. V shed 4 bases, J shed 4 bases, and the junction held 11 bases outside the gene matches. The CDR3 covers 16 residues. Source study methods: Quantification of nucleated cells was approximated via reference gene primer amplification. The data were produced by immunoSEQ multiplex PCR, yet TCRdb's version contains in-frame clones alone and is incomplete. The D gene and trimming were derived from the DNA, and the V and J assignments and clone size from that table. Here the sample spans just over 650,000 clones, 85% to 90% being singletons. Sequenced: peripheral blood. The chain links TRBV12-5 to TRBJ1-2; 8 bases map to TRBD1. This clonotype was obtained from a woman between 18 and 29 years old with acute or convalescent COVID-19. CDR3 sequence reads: CASGSHSTGTGYGYTF. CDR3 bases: TGTGCTAGTGGTTCCCATTCAACCGGGACAGGCTATGGCTACACCTTC.